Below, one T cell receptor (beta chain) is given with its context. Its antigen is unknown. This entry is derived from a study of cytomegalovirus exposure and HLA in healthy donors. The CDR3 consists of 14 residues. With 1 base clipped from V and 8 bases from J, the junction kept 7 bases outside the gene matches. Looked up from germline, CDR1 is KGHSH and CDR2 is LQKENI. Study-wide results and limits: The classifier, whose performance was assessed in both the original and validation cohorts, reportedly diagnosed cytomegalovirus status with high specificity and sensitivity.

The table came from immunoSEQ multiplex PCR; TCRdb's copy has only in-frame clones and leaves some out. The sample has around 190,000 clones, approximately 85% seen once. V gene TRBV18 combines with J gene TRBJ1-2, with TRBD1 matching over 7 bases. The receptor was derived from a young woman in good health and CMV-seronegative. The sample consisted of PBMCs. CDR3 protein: CASSPQKGGMGYTF. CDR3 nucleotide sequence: TGTGCCAGCTCACCACAAAAAGGGGGCATGGGCTACACCTTC. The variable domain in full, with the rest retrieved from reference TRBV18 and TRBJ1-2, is NAGVMQNPRHLVRRRGQEARLRCSPMKGHSHVYWYRQLPEEGLKFMVYLQKENIIDESGMPKERFSAEFPKEGPSILRIQQVVRGDSAAYFCASSPQKGGMGYTFGSGTRLTVV.